The clone carrying this T cell receptor (beta chain) was seen only a few times. No antigen is known for it. The data derive from a study of metastatic and nonmetastatic thyroid tumors. On the study more broadly: Patients with malignant and benign thyroid disease provided blood and tumor or nodule tissue, whose repertoires were compared. General observations from the study: Relative to benign nodules, malignant thyroid tumors were reportedly characterized by significantly elevated TCR beta diversity in blood and tumor.

The V and J ends lost 3 bases and 2 bases respectively, with 11 bases between them. Per germline, CDR1 MDHEN and CDR2 SYDVKM. The CDR3 contains 15 residues. Before thyroid surgery, none of the patients had received any treatment. TCRdb re-processed the PCR reads through MiXCR. Of almost 4,000 clones listed, 36% are singletons. This chain joins TRBV28 and TRBJ1-5; D not certain. Sequences were obtained from tumor tissue. This receptor was taken from a female donor with papillary thyroid cancer or a benign thyroid nodule (not recorded which). Some clones in this sample may be carry-over from other donors' samples. The CDR3 protein is CASSFPHSGNQPQHF. CDR3 bases: TGTGCCAGCAGTTTCCCGCACTCAGGCAATCAGCCCCAGCATTTT.